This T cell receptor (beta chain) is from a study of blood T cell repertoires in COVID-19. Background on the study: Some COVID-19 samples were acute and others convalescent; all came from the United States, Italy and Spain.

Looked up from germline, CDR1 is LGHDT and CDR2 is YNNKEL (reference sequence). The CDR3 loop spans 14 amino acids. V was trimmed by 1 base and J by 2 bases, leaving 6 bases between them. Authors' analysis steps: Reference gene primer amplification gave estimated nucleated cell counts. Sequencing was performed with immunoSEQ multiplex PCR; in TCRdb, only in-frame clones are kept and a portion is missing. The D gene and trimming were derived from the DNA, and the V and J assignments and clone size from that table. The sample holds about 40,000 clones; roughly nine tenths are singletons and the top ten take 9.2%.

Sequencing was carried out using peripheral blood. The clonotype was recovered from a man aged 45 to 65 with active COVID-19. This chain uses TRBV3-1 (or the pseudogene TRBV3-2) with TRBJ1-5, with D maybe TRBD1 (5 bases). The CDR3, as DNA: TGTGCCAGCAGCCAAGGGACACGCAATCAGCCCCAGCATTTT. Amino acid sequence: CASSQGTRNQPQHF.